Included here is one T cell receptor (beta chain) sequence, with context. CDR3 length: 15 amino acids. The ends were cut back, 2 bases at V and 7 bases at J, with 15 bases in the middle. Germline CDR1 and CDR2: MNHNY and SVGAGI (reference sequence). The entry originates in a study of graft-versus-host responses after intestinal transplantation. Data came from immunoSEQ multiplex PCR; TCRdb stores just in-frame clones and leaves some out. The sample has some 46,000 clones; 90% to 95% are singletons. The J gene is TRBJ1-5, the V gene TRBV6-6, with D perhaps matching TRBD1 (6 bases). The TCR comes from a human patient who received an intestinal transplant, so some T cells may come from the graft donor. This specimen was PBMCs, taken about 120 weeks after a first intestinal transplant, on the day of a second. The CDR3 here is CASSYAGGRGQPQHF. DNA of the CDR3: TGTGCCAGCAGTTACGCCGGGGGGCGCGGGCAGCCCCAGCATTTT.